This T cell receptor beta chain was found in a study of blood T cell repertoires in COVID-19. Everyone who took part was about 18 to 90 years old, and they came from over 20 US areas. The study assigned cohorts using participant-reported clinical history. The study counted Cohort 3 donors as recovered given two negative PCRs, clearance, or symptom resolution. CDR3 length equals 15 residues. The V end was cut by 6 bases, the J end by 4 bases, with 18 bases between. Per germline, CDR1 MDHEN and CDR2 SYDVKM. Libraries were prepared by immunoSEQ multiplex PCR; TCRdb keeps only in-frame clonotypes and omits some of them. The profile shows a few hundred thousand clones, roughly 87% of them singletons.

Sequencing input: PBMCs or T cells enriched from blood (not recorded which). This clonotype originated in a woman in her twenties or thirties who had recovered from COVID-19. This chain links TRBV28 with TRBJ2-5; the D gene is possibly TRBD2 (6 bases). CDR3 loop: CASSRPLGGGETQYF. The CDR3 DNA is TGTGCCAGCAGCCGGCCGTTGGGAGGTGGAGAGACCCAGTACTTC. Complete variable domain (other parts from reference TRBV28 and TRBJ2-5): DVKVTQSSRYLVKRTGEKVFLECVQDMDHENMFWYRQDPGLGLRLIYFSYDVKMKEKGDIPEGYSVSREKKERFSLILESASTNQTSMYLCASSRPLGGGETQYFGPGTRLLVL.